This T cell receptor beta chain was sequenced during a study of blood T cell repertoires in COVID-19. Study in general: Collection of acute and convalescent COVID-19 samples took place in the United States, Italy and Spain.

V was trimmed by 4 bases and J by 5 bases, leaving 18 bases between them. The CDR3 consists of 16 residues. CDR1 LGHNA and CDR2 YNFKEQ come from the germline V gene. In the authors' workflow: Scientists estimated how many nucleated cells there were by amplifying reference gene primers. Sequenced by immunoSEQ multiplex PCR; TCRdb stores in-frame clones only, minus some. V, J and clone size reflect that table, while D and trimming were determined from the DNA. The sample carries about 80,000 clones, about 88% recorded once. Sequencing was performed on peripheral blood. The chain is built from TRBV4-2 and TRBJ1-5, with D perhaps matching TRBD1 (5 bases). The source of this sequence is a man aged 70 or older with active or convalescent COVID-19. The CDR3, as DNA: TGTGCCAGCAGCCCCTCCGGGGGGGTCGAAGATCAGCCCCAGCATTTT. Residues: CASSPSGGVEDQPQHF.